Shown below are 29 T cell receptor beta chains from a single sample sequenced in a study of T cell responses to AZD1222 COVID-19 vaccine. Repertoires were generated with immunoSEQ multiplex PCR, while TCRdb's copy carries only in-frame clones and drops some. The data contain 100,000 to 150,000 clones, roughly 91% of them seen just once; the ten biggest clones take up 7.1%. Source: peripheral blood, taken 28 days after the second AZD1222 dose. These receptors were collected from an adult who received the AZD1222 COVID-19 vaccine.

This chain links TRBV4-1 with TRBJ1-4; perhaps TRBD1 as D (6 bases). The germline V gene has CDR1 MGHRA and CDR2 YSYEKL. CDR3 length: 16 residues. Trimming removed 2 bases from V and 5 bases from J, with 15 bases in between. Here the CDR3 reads CASSQRRGAGNEKLFF. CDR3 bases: TGCGCCAGCAGCCAACGCCGGGGGGCAGGGAATGAAAAACTGTTTTTT.

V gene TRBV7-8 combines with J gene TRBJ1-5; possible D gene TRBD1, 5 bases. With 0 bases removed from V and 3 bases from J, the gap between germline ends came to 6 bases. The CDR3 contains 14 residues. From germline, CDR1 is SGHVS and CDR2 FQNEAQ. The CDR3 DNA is TGTGCCAGCAGCTTAGCAGGGGACAATCAGCCCCAGCATTTT. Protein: CASSLAGDNQPQHF.

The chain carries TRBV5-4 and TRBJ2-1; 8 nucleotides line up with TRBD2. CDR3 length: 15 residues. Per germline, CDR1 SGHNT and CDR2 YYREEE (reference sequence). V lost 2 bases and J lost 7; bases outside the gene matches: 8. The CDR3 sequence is CASSFPGAGVNEQFF. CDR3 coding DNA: TGTGCCAGCAGCTTTCCGGGAGCGGGAGTAAATGAGCAGTTCTTC.

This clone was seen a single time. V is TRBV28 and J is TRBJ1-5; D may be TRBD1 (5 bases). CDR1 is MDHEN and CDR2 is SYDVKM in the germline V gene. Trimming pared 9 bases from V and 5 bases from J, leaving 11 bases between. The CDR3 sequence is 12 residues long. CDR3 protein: CASTGSHQPQHF. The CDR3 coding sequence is TGTGCCAGTACAGGCTCGCATCAGCCCCAGCATTTT.

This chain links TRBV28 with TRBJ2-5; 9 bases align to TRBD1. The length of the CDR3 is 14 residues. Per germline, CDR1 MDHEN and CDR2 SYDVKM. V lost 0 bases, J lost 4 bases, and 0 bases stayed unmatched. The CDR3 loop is CASSLWDRGETQYF. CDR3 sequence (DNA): TGTGCCAGCAGTTTATGGGACAGGGGAGAGACCCAGTACTTC.

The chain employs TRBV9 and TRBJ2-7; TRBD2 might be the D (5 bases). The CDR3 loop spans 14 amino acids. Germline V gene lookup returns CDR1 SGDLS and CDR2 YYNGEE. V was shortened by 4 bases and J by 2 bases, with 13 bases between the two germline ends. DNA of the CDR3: TGTGCCAGCAGCAATACTAGGCCACCCTACGAGCAGTACTTC. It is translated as CASSNTRPPYEQYF.

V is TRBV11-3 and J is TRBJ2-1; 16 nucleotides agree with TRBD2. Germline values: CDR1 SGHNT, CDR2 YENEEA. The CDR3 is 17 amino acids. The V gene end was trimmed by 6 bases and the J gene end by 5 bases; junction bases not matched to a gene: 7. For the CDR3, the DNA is TGTGCCAGCAGTCCGGGACTAGCGGGGGGGCTCCACAATGAGCAGTTCTTC. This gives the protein CASSPGLAGGLHNEQFF.

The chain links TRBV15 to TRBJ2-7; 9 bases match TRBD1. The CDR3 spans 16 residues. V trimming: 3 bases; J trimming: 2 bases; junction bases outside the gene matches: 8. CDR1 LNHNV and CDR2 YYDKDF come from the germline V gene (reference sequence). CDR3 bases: TGTGCCACCAGCAGTGTCCCGGGACAGGGTCCCTACGAGCAGTACTTC. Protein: CATSSVPGQGPYEQYF.

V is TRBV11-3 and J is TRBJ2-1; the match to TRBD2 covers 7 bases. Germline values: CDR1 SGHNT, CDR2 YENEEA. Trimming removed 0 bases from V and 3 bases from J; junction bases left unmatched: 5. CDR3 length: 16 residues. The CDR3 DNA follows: TGTGCCAGCAGCTTAGAGGCGGGAGACGTCTACAATGAGCAGTTCTTC. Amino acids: CASSLEAGDVYNEQFF.

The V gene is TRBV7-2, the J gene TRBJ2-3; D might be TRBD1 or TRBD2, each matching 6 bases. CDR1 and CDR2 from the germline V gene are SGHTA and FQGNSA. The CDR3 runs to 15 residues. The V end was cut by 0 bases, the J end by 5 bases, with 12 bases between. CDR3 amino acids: CASSLAGGRVDTQYF. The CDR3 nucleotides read TGTGCCAGCAGCTTAGCGGGGGGCCGCGTAGATACGCAGTATTTT.

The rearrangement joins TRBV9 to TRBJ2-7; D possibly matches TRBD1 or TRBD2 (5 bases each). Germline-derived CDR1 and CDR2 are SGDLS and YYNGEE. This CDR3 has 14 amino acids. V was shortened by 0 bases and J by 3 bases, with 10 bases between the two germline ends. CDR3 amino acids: CASSVDMGDYEQYF. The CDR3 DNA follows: TGTGCCAGCAGCGTAGATATGGGGGACTACGAGCAGTACTTC.

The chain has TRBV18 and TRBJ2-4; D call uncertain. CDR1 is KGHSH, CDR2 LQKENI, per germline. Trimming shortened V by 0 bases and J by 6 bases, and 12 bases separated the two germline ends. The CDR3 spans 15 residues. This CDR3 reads CASSPPSDPINIQYF. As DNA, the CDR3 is TGTGCCAGCTCACCACCCAGCGACCCTATAAACATTCAGTACTTC.

The CDR3 bases are TGTGCCAGCAGCAAAGTAGAGAGGTGGCAGGGGGTTACTCCCGCCTACGAGCAGTACTTC. Protein product: CASSKVERWQGVTPAYEQYF. The chain carries TRBV21-1 and TRBJ2-7; the D call TRBD1 from the table was never checked on the DNA. TRBV21-1 is annotated as a pseudogene. The CDR3 covers 20 residues.

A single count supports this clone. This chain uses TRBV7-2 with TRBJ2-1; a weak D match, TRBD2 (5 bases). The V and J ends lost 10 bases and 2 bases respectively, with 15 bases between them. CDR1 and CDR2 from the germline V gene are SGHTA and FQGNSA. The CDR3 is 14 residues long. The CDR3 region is CAIELGLAYNEQFF. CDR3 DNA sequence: TGTGCCATCGAACTCGGACTGGCCTACAATGAGCAGTTCTTC. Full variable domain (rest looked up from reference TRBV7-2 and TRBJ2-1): GAGVSQSPSNKVTEKGKDVELRCDPISGHTALYWYRQSLGQGLEFLIYFQGNSAPDKSGLPSDRFSAERTGGSVSTLTIQRTQQEDSAVYLCAIELGLAYNEQFFGPGTRLTVL.

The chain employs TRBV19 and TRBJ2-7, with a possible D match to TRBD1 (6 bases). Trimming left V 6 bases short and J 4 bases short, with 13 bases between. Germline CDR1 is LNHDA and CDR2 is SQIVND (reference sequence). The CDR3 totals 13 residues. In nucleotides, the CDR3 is TGTGCCAGTAGCCGGACAGTTTCTTACGAGCAGTACTTC. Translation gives CASSRTVSYEQYF.

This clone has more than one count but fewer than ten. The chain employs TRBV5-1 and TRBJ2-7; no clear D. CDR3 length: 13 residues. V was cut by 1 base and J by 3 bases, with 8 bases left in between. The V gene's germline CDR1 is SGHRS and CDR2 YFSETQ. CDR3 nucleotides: TGCGCCAGCAGCTTGTCGGGCGGCTACGAGCAGTACTTC. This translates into CASSLSGGYEQYF.

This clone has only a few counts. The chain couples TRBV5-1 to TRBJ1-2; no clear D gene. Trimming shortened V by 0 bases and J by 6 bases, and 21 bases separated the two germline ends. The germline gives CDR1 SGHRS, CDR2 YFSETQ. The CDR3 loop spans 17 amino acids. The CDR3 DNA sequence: TGCGCCAGCAGCTTGGAAAACGGGGAGAAGGCCCTTGATGGCTACACCTTC. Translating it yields CASSLENGEKALDGYTF.

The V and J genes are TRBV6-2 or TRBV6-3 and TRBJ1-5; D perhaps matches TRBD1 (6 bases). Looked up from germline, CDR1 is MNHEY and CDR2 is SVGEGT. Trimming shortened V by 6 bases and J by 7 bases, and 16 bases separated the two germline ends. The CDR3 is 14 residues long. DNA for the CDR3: TGTGCCAGCAGCCGCCGGGACAACATACAGCCCCAGCATTTT. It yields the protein CASSRRDNIQPQHF.

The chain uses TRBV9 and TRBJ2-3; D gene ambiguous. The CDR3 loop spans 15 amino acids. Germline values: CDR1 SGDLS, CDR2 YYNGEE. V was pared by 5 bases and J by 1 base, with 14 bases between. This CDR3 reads CASSPHSTRTDTQYF. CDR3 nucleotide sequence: TGTGCCAGCAGTCCACACTCTACCCGCACAGATACGCAGTATTTT.

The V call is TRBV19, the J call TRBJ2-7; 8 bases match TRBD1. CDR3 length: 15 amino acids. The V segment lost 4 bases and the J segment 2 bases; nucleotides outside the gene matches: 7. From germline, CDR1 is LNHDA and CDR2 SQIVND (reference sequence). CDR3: CASSSGQGQPYEQYF. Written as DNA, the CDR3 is TGTGCCAGTAGTAGCGGACAGGGTCAACCCTACGAGCAGTACTTC. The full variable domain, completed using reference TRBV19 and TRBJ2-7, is DGGITQSPKYLFRKEGQNVTLSCEQNLNHDAMYWYRQDPGQGLRLIYYSQIVNDFQKGDIAEGYSVSREKKESFPLTVTSAQKNPTAFYLCASSSGQGQPYEQYFGPGTRLTVT.

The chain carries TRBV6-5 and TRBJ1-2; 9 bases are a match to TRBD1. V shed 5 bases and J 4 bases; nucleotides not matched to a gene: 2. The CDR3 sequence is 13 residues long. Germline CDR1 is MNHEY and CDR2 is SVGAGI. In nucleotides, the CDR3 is TGTGCCAGCAGTCGGACAGGGGCCTATGGCTACACCTTC. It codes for CASSRTGAYGYTF.

This chain's CDR3 is CASSQGPQPYTQYF. The CDR3 region has the DNA TGTGCCAGCAGCCAAGGGCCCCAGCCGTATACCCAGTACTTC. J is TRBJ2-5 and V is TRBV4-2; D ambiguous. The CDR3 consists of 14 residues. Looked up from germline, CDR1 is LGHNA and CDR2 is YNFKEQ. Trimming cost V 1 base and J 8 bases, with 14 bases left between them.

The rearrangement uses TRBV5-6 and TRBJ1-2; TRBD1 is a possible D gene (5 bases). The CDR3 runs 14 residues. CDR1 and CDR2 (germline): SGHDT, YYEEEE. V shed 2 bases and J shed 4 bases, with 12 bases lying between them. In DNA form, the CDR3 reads TGTGCCAGCAGCTTAAGGGGCCGAGGCTATGGCTACACCTTC. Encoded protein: CASSLRGRGYGYTF.

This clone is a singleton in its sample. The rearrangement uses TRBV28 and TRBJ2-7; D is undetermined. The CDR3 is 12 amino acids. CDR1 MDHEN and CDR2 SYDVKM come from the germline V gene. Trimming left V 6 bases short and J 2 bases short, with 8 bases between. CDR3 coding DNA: TGTGCCAGCAGGACACCGACCTACGAGCAGTACTTC. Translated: CASRTPTYEQYF.

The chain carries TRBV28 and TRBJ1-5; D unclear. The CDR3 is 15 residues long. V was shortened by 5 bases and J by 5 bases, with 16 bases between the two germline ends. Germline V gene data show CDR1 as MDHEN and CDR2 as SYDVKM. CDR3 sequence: CASSPSSRGHQPQHF. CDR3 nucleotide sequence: TGTGCCAGCAGTCCCTCCTCACGCGGACATCAGCCCCAGCATTTT.

The CDR3 region is CASSYAGTVFYEQYF. The CDR3 bases are TGTGCCAGCAGTTACGCCGGGACAGTTTTTTACGAGCAGTACTTC. The chain employs TRBV6-2 or TRBV6-3 and TRBJ2-7; 7 bases align to TRBD1. J gave up 4 bases and V 2 bases, and 8 bases lay outside the gene matches. The germline gives CDR1 MNHEY, CDR2 SVGEGT. There are 15 residues in the CDR3.

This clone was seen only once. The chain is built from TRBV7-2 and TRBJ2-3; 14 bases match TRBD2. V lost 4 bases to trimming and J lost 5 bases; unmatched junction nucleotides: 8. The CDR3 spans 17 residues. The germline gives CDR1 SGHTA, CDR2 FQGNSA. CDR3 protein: CASSSGTSGSWGDTQYF. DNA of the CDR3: TGTGCCAGCAGCTCCGGGACTAGCGGGAGTTGGGGAGATACGCAGTATTTT.

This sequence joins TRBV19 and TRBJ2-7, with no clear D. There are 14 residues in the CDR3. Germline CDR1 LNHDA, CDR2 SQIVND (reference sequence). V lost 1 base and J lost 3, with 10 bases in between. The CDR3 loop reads CASSIAPIGYEQYF. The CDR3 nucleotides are TGTGCCAGTAGTATAGCCCCCATCGGCTACGAGCAGTACTTC.

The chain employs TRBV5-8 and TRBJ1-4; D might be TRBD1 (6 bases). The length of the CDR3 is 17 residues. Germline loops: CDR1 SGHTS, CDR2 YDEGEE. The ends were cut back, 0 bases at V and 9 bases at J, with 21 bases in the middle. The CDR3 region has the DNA TGTGCCAGCAGCTTGGTCTTGGTCGGTACAGGGATACAAAAACTGTTTTTT. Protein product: CASSLVLVGTGIQKLFF.